Each of the 13 T cell receptor beta chains below was sequenced from the same sample in a study of cytotoxic CD8 clonotypes in ibrutinib-treated CLL (dated by TCRdb to the early 2020s). The library was prepared using the immunoSEQ multiplex PCR assay. TCRdb provides this immuneACCESS table in a form limited to in-frame rearrangements. Some clones are lacking; in checked studies, under half of them reflect an unresolved V gene, and why the rest are absent is not known. The sample table contains about 36,000 clones; only one count was recorded for 71% of them. Approximately 15% of the sample belongs to the ten largest clones. The time point tag for this specimen amounts to: progressive disease on ibrutinib. The source material was PBMCs, sampled at disease progression, from a patient treated with ibrutinib. The receptor set was obtained from a human donor with chronic lymphocytic leukemia.

The chain combines TRBV10-3 with TRBJ2-1; 8 positions match TRBD2. The ends lost 5 bases at V and 10 bases at J; junction bases unmatched: 7. The CDR3 runs to 13 residues. Germline V CDR1 and CDR2: ENHRY, SYGVKD. The CDR3 here is CAISRGAGAEQFF. The CDR3, as DNA: TGTGCCATCAGTAGAGGAGCGGGGGCGGAGCAGTTCTTC.

The V gene is TRBV20-1, the J gene TRBJ1-2; 11 bases map to TRBD1. This CDR3 is built from 11 residues. The germline CDR1 and CDR2 sequences are DFQATT and SNEGSKA (reference sequence). The CDR3 loop reads CSGTGGGGYTF. CDR3 bases: TGCAGCGGGACAGGGGGGGGTGGCTACACCTTC.

The rearrangement uses TRBV5-1 and TRBJ2-1; TRBD1 matches 8 bases. Germline assignment: CDR1 SGHRS and CDR2 YFSETQ. The trim removed 4 bases at V and 6 bases at J, leaving 3 bases unmatched. The CDR3 extends over 13 amino acids. This CDR3 is CASSKDRVNEQFF. DNA of the CDR3: TGCGCCAGCAGCAAGGACAGGGTCAATGAGCAGTTCTTC.

This clone is medium-sized (0.01 to 0.1%) within its sample. The CDR3 protein is CASSLTGTNSPLHF. CDR3 sequence (DNA): TGCGCCAGCAGCTTGACAGGGACGAATTCACCCCTCCACTTT. The genes are TRBV5-1 and TRBJ1-6; maybe TRBD1 (6 bases). Trimming shortened V by 1 base and J by 7 bases, and 9 bases separated the two germline ends. From germline, CDR1 is SGHRS and CDR2 YFSETQ. The CDR3 covers 14 residues.

This sequence joins TRBV11-2 and TRBJ2-6, with 8 bases fitting TRBD1. The CDR3 runs to 15 residues. Germline V gene lookup returns CDR1 SGHAT and CDR2 FQNNGV. Germline trimming cut 8 bases from V and 8 bases from J; bases unmatched to any gene: 11. The CDR3 region is CASAAADRGTNVLTF. The CDR3 nucleotides read TGTGCCAGCGCGGCCGCCGACAGGGGAACCAACGTCCTGACTTTC.

In this sample, this clone turned up a few times. The J gene is TRBJ1-2, the V gene TRBV5-6; 7 bases line up with TRBD1. V was pared by 5 bases and J by 4 bases, with 5 bases of the junction left unmatched. The CDR3 contains 13 residues. CDR1 is SGHDT and CDR2 is YYEEEE in the germline V gene. The CDR3 DNA is TGTGCCAGCAGGGCGACAGGGAGCTATGGCTACACCTTC. Protein sequence: CASRATGSYGYTF.

CDR3 nucleotides: TGTGCCAGAAGCCGTTCTTTTAGAAGGGGAAGCTCCTACGAGCAGTACTTC. It codes for CARSRSFRRGSSYEQYF. This chain connects TRBV5-3 to TRBJ2-7; TRBD1 might be the D (5 bases). TRBV5-3 is sorted into the ORF group, with uncertain function. The V end lost 4 bases, the J end lost 0 bases, and 20 bases lay between the germline ends. This CDR3 spans 17 amino acids.

V usage is TRBV2 and J usage is TRBJ2-5; D is tentatively TRBD1 or TRBD2 (5 bases each). The V end was cut by 4 bases, the J end by 3 bases, with 12 bases between. The germline V gene encodes CDR1 SNHLY and CDR2 FYNNEI. The CDR3 runs 14 residues. In nucleotides, the CDR3 is TGTGCCAGCAGTGCCGGGACCGGAAAAGAGACCCAGTACTTC. Its protein product is CASSAGTGKETQYF.

The chain carries TRBV6-5 and TRBJ2-5, with D possibly being TRBD1 or TRBD2 (5 bases each). The CDR3 contains 15 residues. Per the germline V gene, CDR1 is MNHEY and CDR2 is SVGAGI. V was pared by 2 bases and J by 3 bases, with 13 bases between. The DNA for the CDR3 is TGTGCCAGCAGTTACGCCCCCGGGGCGGAAGAGACCCAGTACTTC. Translating gives CASSYAPGAEETQYF.

The V gene is TRBV6-6, the J gene TRBJ1-5; a possible D gene is TRBD1 (6 bases). The CDR3 runs to 16 residues. Deletions cut 5 bases from V and 0 bases from J, with 14 bases between. Germline values: CDR1 MNHNY, CDR2 SVGAGI (reference sequence). The CDR3 is CASSRQQGYSNQPQHF. The DNA of the CDR3 is TGTGCCAGCAGTCGACAACAGGGCTATAGCAATCAGCCCCAGCATTTT.

The chain links TRBV5-1 to TRBJ2-3, with D unresolved. Germline CDR1 reads SGHRS; CDR2 reads YFSETQ. This CDR3 region has 14 residues. V was pared by 5 bases and J by 0 bases, with 10 bases between. Written as DNA, the CDR3 is TGCGCCAGCAGTACCGGAACTAGCACAGATACGCAGTATTTT. Translated, it gives CASSTGTSTDTQYF.

The J gene is TRBJ2-7, the V gene TRBV19; TRBD1 matches 8 bases. Germline CDR1 is LNHDA and CDR2 is SQIVND (reference sequence). V lost 5 bases, J lost 3 bases, and 9 bases stayed unmatched. The CDR3 sequence is 15 residues long. The CDR3 protein is CASSLSGTGIYEQYF. In DNA, the CDR3 is TGTGCCAGTAGTTTATCCGGGACAGGTATCTACGAGCAGTACTTC.

This clone was found a few times. The rearrangement links TRBV2 to TRBJ2-7, with D perhaps TRBD1 or TRBD2 (5 bases each). The CDR3 is 14 amino acids. Germline V gene lookup returns CDR1 SNHLY and CDR2 FYNNEI. Deletions cut 4 bases from V and 0 bases from J, with 10 bases between. The CDR3 DNA reads as TGTGCCAGCAGTGCCGGGACGGTCTCCTACGAGCAGTACTTC. Its translation is CASSAGTVSYEQYF.